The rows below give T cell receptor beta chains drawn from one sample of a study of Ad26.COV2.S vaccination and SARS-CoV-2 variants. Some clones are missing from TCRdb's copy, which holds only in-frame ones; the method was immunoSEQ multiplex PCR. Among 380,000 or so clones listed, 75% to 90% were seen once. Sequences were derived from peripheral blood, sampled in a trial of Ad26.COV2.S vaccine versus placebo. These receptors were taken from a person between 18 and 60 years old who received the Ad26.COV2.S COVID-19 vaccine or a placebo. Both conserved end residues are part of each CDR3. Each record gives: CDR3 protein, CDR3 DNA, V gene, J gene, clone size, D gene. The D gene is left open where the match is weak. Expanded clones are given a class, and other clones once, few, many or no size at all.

CASSAGAQGWDNEQFF	TGTGCCAGCAGCGCTGGGGCCCAGGGTTGGGACAATGAGCAGTTCTTC	TRBV4-2	TRBJ2-1	NA	NA
CASSKDRGGYTF	TGTGCCAGCAGCAAAGATCGAGGAGGCTACACCTTC	TRBV21-1	TRBJ1-2	NA	NA
CASSIGVGTEAFF	TGTGCCAGTAGTATCGGGGTTGGCACTGAAGCTTTCTTT	TRBV19	TRBJ1-1	NA	NA
CASSLGQGNGYTF	TGTGCCAGCAGCCTGGGACAGGGTAATGGCTACACCTTC	TRBV7-2	TRBJ1-2	NA	TRBD1
CASSLGGRVGYTF	TGTGCCAGCAGCTTAGGGGGGCGGGTTGGCTACACCTTC	TRBV7-2	TRBJ1-2	NA	NA
CASSLQGTGTEAFF	TGTGCCAGCAGTTTACAGGGGACGGGCACTGAAGCTTTCTTT	TRBV6-5	TRBJ1-1	NA	TRBD1
CASSLGTSINEQFF	TGTGCCAGCAGCCTGGGGACTAGTATCAATGAGCAGTTCTTC	TRBV5-6	TRBJ2-1	NA	TRBD2
CASRSPGGSEAFF	TGCGCCAGCAGATCACCCGGGGGGTCTGAAGCTTTCTTT	TRBV4-3	TRBJ1-1	NA	NA
CASSSGLAGATPYF	TGTGCCAGCAGCTCCGGACTAGCGGGGGCCACCCCGTACTTC	TRBV7-6	TRBJ2-5	NA	TRBD2
CASSFWGALLNNEQFF	TGTGCCAGCAGTTTCTGGGGGGCGCTACTTAACAATGAGCAGTTCTTC	TRBV27	TRBJ2-1	once	NA
CASSQDSEENSYEQYF	TGTGCCAGTAGTCAGGACAGTGAGGAAAACTCCTACGAGCAGTACTTC	TRBV19	TRBJ2-7	NA	NA
CASSQGLTGGGEKLFF	TGTGCCAGCAGTCAGGGACTTACAGGGGGCGGTGAAAAACTGTTTTTT	TRBV3-1/TRBV3-2	TRBJ1-4	NA	TRBD1
CASSINLNSLGTDTQYF	TGTGCCAGTAGTATTAACTTGAATTCCCTTGGAACAGATACGCAGTATTTT	TRBV19	TRBJ2-3	once	NA
CASSRSGLRYNEQFF	TGCGCCAGCAGCCGGTCGGGACTTAGGTACAATGAGCAGTTCTTC	TRBV4-3	TRBJ2-1	NA	NA
CASSLEPGGNQPQHF	TGTGCCAGCAGCTTAGAACCAGGGGGCAATCAGCCCCAGCATTTT	TRBV11-2	TRBJ1-5	NA	NA
CASSSLAGGPGTQYF	TGTGCCAGCAGCTCACTAGCGGGAGGGCCAGGGACCCAGTACTTC	TRBV7-3	TRBJ2-5	once	TRBD2
CASSPRTDHNSPLHF	TGCGCCAGCAGCCCTCGGACGGACCATAATTCACCCCTCCACTTT	TRBV5-1	TRBJ1-6	NA	NA
CASSFPFGLLYEQYF	TGCGCCAGCAGTTTCCCCTTCGGACTACTTTACGAGCAGTACTTC	TRBV10-1	TRBJ2-7	NA	NA
CASSILGRDEKLFF	TGTGCCAGTAGTATACTCGGACGGGATGAAAAACTGTTTTTT	TRBV19	TRBJ1-4	NA	NA